This T cell receptor beta chain was identified during a study of vaccination and CD4 T cells after COVID-19. With V trimmed by 7 bases and J by 0 bases, 7 bases remained unmatched. CDR3 length: 15 residues. Per the germline V gene, CDR1 is MNHNS and CDR2 is SASEGT. This clonotype was detected only a few times. The antigen is unknown. An Oncomine TCR Beta short-read assay was used to sequence the DNA from cultured CD4+ T cells. TCRdb re-analysed the PCR reads in MiXCR, keeping a single row per CDR3 protein. The sample records over 20,000 distinct CDR3 sequences, 40% to 50% being singletons. Treatment described: roughly 11-day PBMC culture with coronavirus spike peptide pools or control peptides (ViraFEST assay).

Sequenced input: CD4+ T cells from blood, cultured in vitro. V is TRBV6-1 and J is TRBJ2-3; TRBD1 aligns across 7 bases. This TCR was recovered from a human donor who had recovered from COVID-19. The CDR3 sequence: CASKHRGGSTDTQYF. The CDR3 nucleotides read TGTGCCAGCAAGCACAGGGGTGGGAGCACAGATACGCAGTATTTT.